Presented here are 23 T cell receptor beta chains from one specimen sequenced in a study of human thymus T cells. Profiled with immunoSEQ multiplex PCR; TCRdb holds only in-frame clones, not every one. The repertoire holds tens of thousands of clones, with just over 95% as singletons. Corrective cardiac surgery supplied the resected thymus tissue. The sequencing sample was made of thymus tissue. The receptors here all came from a boy in the first two years of life with a congenital heart defect but otherwise immunologically healthy.

This chain uses TRBV19 with TRBJ2-4; D is perhaps TRBD2 (5 bases). V was shortened by 11 bases and J by 1 base, with 24 bases between the two germline ends. CDR1 is LNHDA and CDR2 is SQIVND in the germline V gene (reference sequence). The CDR3 length is 17 residues. This CDR3 reads CASKGTGVLMAKNIQYF. CDR3 nucleotide sequence: TGTGCCTCGAAGGGTACCGGGGTGCTGATGGCCAAAAACATTCAGTACTTC.

CDR3 protein: CASSRWTSGRPNTGELFF. DNA for the CDR3: TGTGCCAGCAGCCGCTGGACTAGCGGGAGGCCGAACACCGGGGAGCTGTTTTTT. This sequence joins TRBV5-5 and TRBJ2-2; TRBD2 agrees at 14 bases. Germline V gene data show CDR1 as SGHKS and CDR2 as YYEKEE (reference sequence). The CDR3 contains 18 residues. V shed 4 bases and J 0 bases; nucleotides not matched to a gene: 5.

J is TRBJ1-2 and V is TRBV7-9; 7 bases map to TRBD1. The CDR3 totals 14 residues. V gave up 8 bases and J gave up 0 bases; unmatched junction bases: 6. Germline V gene data show CDR1 as SEHNR and CDR2 as FQNEAQ (reference sequence). The CDR3 here is CASLQGSANYGYTF. The DNA for the CDR3 is TGTGCCAGCCTACAGGGGTCCGCTAACTATGGCTACACCTTC.

This chain joins TRBV7-3 and TRBJ2-7; D may match TRBD1 or TRBD2 (5 bases each). CDR3 size: 15 residues. V lost 5 bases and J 2 bases, leaving 16 bases between the germline ends. CDR1 and CDR2 (germline): SGHTA, FQGTGA. Here the CDR3 DNA reads TGTGCCAGCAGCCCCGGGGCGCGCCCACCCTACGAGCAGTACTTC. It codes for CASSPGARPPYEQYF.

The chain recombines TRBV5-6 with TRBJ1-4; 7 bases agree with TRBD1. CDR3 length: 17 amino acids. Looked up from germline, CDR1 is SGHDT and CDR2 is YYEEEE. With 2 bases clipped from V and 5 bases from J, the junction kept 12 bases outside the gene matches. The CDR3 nucleotides read TGTGCCAGCAGCTTTAAGCCTCCTCGGGGACAGAATGAAAAACTGTTTTTT. Translation gives CASSFKPPRGQNEKLFF.

Here the CDR3 DNA reads TGCAGCGTTTGGACTAGCAGCCTCTCCTACGAGCAGTACTTC. This gives the protein CSVWTSSLSYEQYF. The rearrangement uses TRBV29-1 and TRBJ2-7; 8 bases match TRBD2. V was pared by 5 bases and J by 0 bases, with 6 bases of the junction left unmatched. There are 14 residues in the CDR3. In germline, CDR1 is SQVTM, CDR2 ANQGSEA.

For the CDR3, the DNA is TGCGCCAGCAGAAGACAGAAATTAACTGAAGCTTTCTTT. Protein product: CASRRQKLTEAFF. This rearrangement joins TRBV4-1 to TRBJ1-1, with TRBD1 as a possible D gene (5 bases). Germline loops: CDR1 MGHRA, CDR2 YSYEKL. Trimming left V 6 bases short and J 5 bases short, with 13 bases between. The CDR3 totals 13 residues.

This chain connects TRBV19 to TRBJ1-5; perhaps TRBD1 as D (5 bases). Germline assignment: CDR1 LNHDA and CDR2 SQIVND (reference sequence). CDR3 length: 16 residues. The V gene lost 7 bases and the J gene lost 0 bases, with 16 bases spanning the gap. The CDR3 DNA reads TGTGCCAGTAAGGTAGGGGCCCATTATAGCAATCAGCCCCAGCATTTT. Its protein is CASKVGAHYSNQPQHF.

The chain uses TRBV7-2 and TRBJ2-7; TRBD2 is a possible D gene (6 bases). Trimming took off 1 base at V and 3 bases at J, with 19 bases between the two ends. CDR1 is SGHTA and CDR2 is FQGNSA in the germline V gene. This CDR3 comprises 17 residues. The CDR3 nucleotides are TGTGCCAGCAGCTTAGGGAAAAGGGGAGGAGCGGACTACGAGCAGTACTTC. It specifies CASSLGKRGGADYEQYF.

CDR3 bases: TGTGCCAGCAGCACGCGGACTAGCGGGCCTCACACAGATACGCAGTATTTT. Its translation: CASSTRTSGPHTDTQYF. The genes are TRBV5-6 and TRBJ2-3, with 11 bases matching TRBD2. This CDR3 comprises 17 residues. CDR1 is SGHDT and CDR2 is YYEEEE in the germline V gene. The V and J ends lost 4 bases and 2 bases, in that order; junction bases with no gene match: 9. Full variable domain (remainder filled in from reference TRBV5-6 and TRBJ2-3): DAGVTQSPTHLIKTRGQQVTLRCSPKSGHDTVSWYQQALGQGPQFIFQYYEEEERQRGNFPDRFSGHQFPNYSSELNVNALLLGDSALYLCASSTRTSGPHTDTQYFGPGTRLTVL.

This sequence joins TRBV30 and TRBJ2-1; no clear D gene. CDR3 length equals 12 residues. Per germline, CDR1 GTSNPN and CDR2 SVGIG (reference sequence). Trimming cost V 2 bases and J 9 bases, with 11 bases left between them. This CDR3 reads CAWSRVRSEQFF. The CDR3 bases are TGTGCCTGGAGTCGGGTAAGAAGTGAGCAGTTCTTC.

The chain joins TRBV6-4 to TRBJ2-3; TRBD2 aligns across 12 bases. V lost 2 bases and J lost 2; bases outside the gene matches: 20. The germline V gene encodes CDR1 MRHNA and CDR2 SNTAGT. The CDR3 length is 22 residues. CDR3 loop: CASSDGDSRHPTSGRNTDTQYF. For the CDR3, the DNA is TGTGCCAGCAGTGACGGGGACTCAAGACACCCGACTAGCGGGAGAAACACAGATACGCAGTATTTT.

This chain uses TRBV19 with TRBJ1-3; possibly TRBD1 for D (6 bases). V lost 4 bases and J 4 bases, leaving 17 bases between the germline ends. CDR1 and CDR2 from the germline V gene are LNHDA and SQIVND (reference sequence). This CDR3 region has 16 residues. CDR3 DNA: TGTGCCAGTAGTACAGAACCTCCGGGACACGGAAACACCATATATTTT. Translating it yields CASSTEPPGHGNTIYF. The complete variable domain, with remaining parts taken from reference TRBV19 and TRBJ1-3, reads DGGITQSPKYLFRKEGQNVTLSCEQNLNHDAMYWYRQDPGQGLRLIYYSQIVNDFQKGDIAEGYSVSREKKESFPLTVTSAQKNPTAFYLCASSTEPPGHGNTIYFGEGSWLTVV.

The chain has TRBV18 and TRBJ1-2; 9 nucleotides match TRBD1. V dropped 2 bases and J dropped 4; count of bases not matched to a gene: 5. From germline, CDR1 is KGHSH and CDR2 LQKENI. This CDR3 comprises 15 residues. The CDR3 spells CASSPGDRDSYGYTF. The CDR3 DNA follows: TGTGCCAGCTCACCAGGGGACAGGGATAGCTATGGCTACACCTTC.

V usage is TRBV4-3 and J usage is TRBJ2-7; maybe TRBD2 (6 bases). V was clipped by 4 bases and J by 3 bases, with 16 bases between them. Germline V CDR1 and CDR2: LGHNA, YSLEER. The CDR3 runs to 15 residues. CDR3 region: CASSPKAQEGYEQYF. Written as DNA, the CDR3 is TGCGCCAGCAGCCCCAAGGCGCAGGAGGGCTACGAGCAGTACTTC.

This clone was detected only once. The CDR3 bases are TGTGCCAGCAGTTTAAAGTTGGGAGAGACCCAGTACTTC. Amino acids: CASSLKLGETQYF. The chain employs TRBV27 and TRBJ2-5; D not certain. The CDR3 is 13 amino acids. Germline CDR1 is MNHEY and CDR2 is SMNVEV (reference sequence). Trimming removed 2 bases from V and 4 bases from J, with 8 bases in between.

This clone appeared once. The chain carries TRBV29-1 and TRBJ1-4, with D uncertain. V was shortened by 5 bases and J by 4 bases, with 14 bases between the two germline ends. Germline CDR1 is SQVTM and CDR2 is ANQGSEA. This CDR3 is built from 14 residues. CDR3 coding DNA: TGCAGCGTTCTCTCTGGGGAACTTAATGAAAAACTGTTTTTT. This codes for CSVLSGELNEKLFF.

This chain connects TRBV30 to TRBJ1-3; D gene uncertain. This CDR3 region has 14 residues. V shed 4 bases and J shed 3 bases, with 13 bases lying between them. The germline V gene has CDR1 GTSNPN and CDR2 SVGIG (reference sequence). CDR3 residues: CAWIPGHFGNTIYF. For the CDR3, the DNA is TGTGCCTGGATTCCCGGGCACTTTGGAAACACCATATATTTT.

The chain uses TRBV4-3 and TRBJ1-3, with a tentative D call TRBD1 (6 bases). Germline CDR1 reads LGHNA; CDR2 reads YSLEER. The CDR3 is made up of 16 amino acids. V was trimmed by 0 bases and J by 2 bases, leaving 11 bases between them. CDR3 sequence reads: CASSQESWGPGNTIYF. CDR3 sequence (DNA): TGCGCCAGCAGCCAAGAGAGTTGGGGGCCTGGAAACACCATATATTTT.

The chain joins TRBV12-5 to TRBJ1-1; D gene unclear. The CDR3 is 13 amino acids. V was clipped by 3 bases and J by 4 bases, with 9 bases between them. CDR1 is LGHNT and CDR2 is FRNRAP in the germline V gene. The CDR3 sequence is CASGFLGSTEAFF. DNA for the CDR3: TGTGCTAGTGGTTTCTTGGGAAGCACTGAAGCTTTCTTT.

V gene TRBV28 combines with J gene TRBJ2-1; 8 bases map to TRBD1. Trimming took 6 bases from V and 2 from J; bases not matched to a gene: 18. This CDR3 spans 19 amino acids. Germline V CDR1 and CDR2: MDHEN, SYDVKM. The CDR3 coding sequence is TGTGCCAGCAGCCCCCCGGGACAGGTCCCTCCGAATGCCTACAATGAGCAGTTCTTC. The encoded protein is CASSPPGQVPPNAYNEQFF.

This chain connects TRBV6-5 to TRBJ2-1; tentatively, D is TRBD2 (5 bases). Trimming removed 2 bases from V and 6 bases from J, with 14 bases in between. CDR3 length equals 15 residues. Germline lookup yields CDR1 MNHEY and CDR2 SVGAGI. CDR3 in amino acids: CASSYAASSGNEQFF. CDR3 DNA: TGTGCCAGCAGTTACGCGGCTAGCAGCGGCAATGAGCAGTTCTTC.

This chain links TRBV29-1 with TRBJ2-3, with 11 bases lining up with TRBD2. Germline loops: CDR1 SQVTM, CDR2 ANQGSEA. The CDR3 totals 20 residues. J lost 0 bases, V lost 4 bases, and 18 bases had no gene match. CDR3 loop: CSVGRSMTSGEYPSTDTQYF. CDR3 nucleotides: TGCAGCGTTGGTCGATCCATGACTAGCGGGGAATATCCTAGCACAGATACGCAGTATTTT.